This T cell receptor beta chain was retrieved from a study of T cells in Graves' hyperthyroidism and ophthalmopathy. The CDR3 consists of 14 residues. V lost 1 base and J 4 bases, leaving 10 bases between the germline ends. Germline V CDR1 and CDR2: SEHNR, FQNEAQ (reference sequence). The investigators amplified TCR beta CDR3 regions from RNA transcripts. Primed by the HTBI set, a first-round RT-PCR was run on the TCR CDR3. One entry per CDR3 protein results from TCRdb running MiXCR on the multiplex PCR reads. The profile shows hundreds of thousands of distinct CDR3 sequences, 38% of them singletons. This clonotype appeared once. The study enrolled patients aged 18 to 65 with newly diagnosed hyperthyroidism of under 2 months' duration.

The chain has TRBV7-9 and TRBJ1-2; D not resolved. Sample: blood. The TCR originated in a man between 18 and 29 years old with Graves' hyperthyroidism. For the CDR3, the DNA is TGTGCCAGCAGCTTAGGTTCCCAGGTCTATGGCTACACCTTC. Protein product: CASSLGSQVYGYTF.